The present entry profiles one T cell receptor beta chain with its context. Its target is unknown. This record comes from a study of human thymus T cells. Findings and limits, study-wide: Apparent bias marked the V and J gene usage of thymic and blood repertoires.

Assay: immunoSEQ multiplex PCR; the TCRdb copy retains only in-frame clones and omits some. Of about 50,000 clones in the sample, 95% were seen once. Donation came from healthy Finnish infants having corrective surgery for congenital heart defects. Four of the eight donors gave 0.5-1 mL blood during surgery. No fixed cell number was used; all available blood leukocytes supplied DNA. The receptor comes from a girl in the first two years of life with a congenital heart defect but otherwise immunologically healthy. The sample was blood.

CDR3 sequence: CASTSGLAGRETQYF. CDR3 nucleotide sequence: TGCGCCAGCACCTCTGGACTAGCGGGAAGGGAGACCCAGTACTTC. The chain employs TRBV5-1 and TRBJ2-5; 12 bases align to TRBD2. With 6 bases clipped from V and 5 bases from J, the junction kept 8 bases outside the gene matches. This CDR3 comprises 15 residues. Germline CDR1 SGHRS, CDR2 YFSETQ.